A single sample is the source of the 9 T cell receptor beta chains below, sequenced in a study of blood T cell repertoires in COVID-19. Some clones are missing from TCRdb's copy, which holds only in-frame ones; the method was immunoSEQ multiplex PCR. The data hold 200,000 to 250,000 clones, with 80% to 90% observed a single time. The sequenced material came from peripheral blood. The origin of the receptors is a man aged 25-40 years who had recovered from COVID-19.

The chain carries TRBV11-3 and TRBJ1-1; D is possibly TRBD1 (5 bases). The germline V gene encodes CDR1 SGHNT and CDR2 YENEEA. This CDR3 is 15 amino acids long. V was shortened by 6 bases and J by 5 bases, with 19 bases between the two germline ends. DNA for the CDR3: TGTGCCAGCAGTCCTGGGACCGGGAGGCCGACTGAAGCTTTCTTT. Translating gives CASSPGTGRPTEAFF.

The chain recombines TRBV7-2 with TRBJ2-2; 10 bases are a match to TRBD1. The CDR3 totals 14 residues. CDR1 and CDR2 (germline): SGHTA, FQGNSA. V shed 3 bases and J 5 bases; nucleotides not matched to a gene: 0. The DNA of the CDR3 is TGTGCCAGCAGCTTGGACAGGGGGACCGGGGAGCTGTTTTTT. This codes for CASSLDRGTGELFF.

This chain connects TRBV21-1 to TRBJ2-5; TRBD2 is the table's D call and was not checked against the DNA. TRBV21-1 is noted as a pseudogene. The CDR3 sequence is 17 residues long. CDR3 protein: CAASRKSLAVNQETQYF. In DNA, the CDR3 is TGTGCCGCCAGCAGAAAAAGCCTAGCGGTGAACCAAGAGACCCAGTACTTC.

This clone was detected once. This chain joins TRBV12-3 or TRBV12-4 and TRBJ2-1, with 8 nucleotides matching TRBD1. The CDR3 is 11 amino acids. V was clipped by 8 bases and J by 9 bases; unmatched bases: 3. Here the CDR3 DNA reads TGTGCCAGCCGCAGGGGGCCTGAGCAGTTCTTC. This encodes CASRRGPEQFF.

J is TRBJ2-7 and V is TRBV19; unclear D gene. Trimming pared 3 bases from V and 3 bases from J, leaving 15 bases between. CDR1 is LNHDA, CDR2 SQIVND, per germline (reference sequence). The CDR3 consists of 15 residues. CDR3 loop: CASSIGPIALYEQYF. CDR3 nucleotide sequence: TGTGCCAGTAGTATCGGCCCTATAGCCCTCTACGAGCAGTACTTC.

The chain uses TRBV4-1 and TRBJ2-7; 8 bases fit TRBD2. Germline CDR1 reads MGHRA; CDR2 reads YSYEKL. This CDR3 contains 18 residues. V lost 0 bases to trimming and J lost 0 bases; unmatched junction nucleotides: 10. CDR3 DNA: TGCGCCAGCAGCCAAGATACGATCCTAAGCGGGGGCTCCTACGAGCAGTACTTC. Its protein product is CASSQDTILSGGSYEQYF.

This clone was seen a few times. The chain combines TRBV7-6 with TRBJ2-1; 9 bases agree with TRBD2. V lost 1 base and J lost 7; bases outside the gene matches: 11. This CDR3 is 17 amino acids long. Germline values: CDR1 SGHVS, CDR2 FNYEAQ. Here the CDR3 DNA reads TGTGCCAGCAGCTTAGGGACCGGGACTAGCAATCGGAATGAGCAGTTCTTC. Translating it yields CASSLGTGTSNRNEQFF. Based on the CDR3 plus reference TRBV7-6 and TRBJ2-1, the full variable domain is GAGVSQSPRYKVTKRGQDVALRCDPISGHVSLYWYRQALGQGPEFLTYFNYEAQQDKSGLPNDRFSAERPEGSISTLTIQRTEQRDSAMYRCASSLGTGTSNRNEQFFGPGTRLTVL.

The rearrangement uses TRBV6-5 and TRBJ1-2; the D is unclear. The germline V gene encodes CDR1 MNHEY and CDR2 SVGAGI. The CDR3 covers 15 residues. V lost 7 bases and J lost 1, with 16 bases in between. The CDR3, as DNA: TGTGCCAGCAAAGGAGGTTTAAGAGTTAACTATGGCTACACCTTC. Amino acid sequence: CASKGGLRVNYGYTF.

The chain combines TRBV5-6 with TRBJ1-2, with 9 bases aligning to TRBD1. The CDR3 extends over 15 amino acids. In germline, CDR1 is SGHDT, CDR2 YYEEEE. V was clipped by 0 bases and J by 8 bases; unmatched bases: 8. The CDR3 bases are TGTGCCAGCAGCTTGGGGGACAGGGCGCCGTTGGGCTACACCTTC. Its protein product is CASSLGDRAPLGYTF. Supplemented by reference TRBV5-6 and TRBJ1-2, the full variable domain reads DAGVTQSPTHLIKTRGQQVTLRCSPKSGHDTVSWYQQALGQGPQFIFQYYEEEERQRGNFPDRFSGHQFPNYSSELNVNALLLGDSALYLCASSLGDRAPLGYTFGSGTRLTVV.